The 17 T cell receptor beta chains listed next were all sequenced from one sample in a study of cytomegalovirus exposure and HLA in healthy donors. Use of 60 Vbeta and 13 Jbeta primers characterized the PCR. TCRdb's table, derived via immunoSEQ multiplex PCR, lists solely in-frame clones and lacks some. The table includes 65,000 to 95,000 clones, over 75% detected once. What was sequenced was PBMCs. These receptors were taken from a human donor in good health.

The CDR3 region is CATRGDNQETQYF. CDR3 nucleotides: TGTGCCACCAGGGGAGACAACCAAGAGACCCAGTACTTC. The chain carries TRBV2 and TRBJ2-5, with D maybe TRBD1 (6 bases). V dropped 10 bases and J dropped 0 bases, with 12 bases sitting between them. This CDR3 comprises 13 residues. CDR1 is SNHLY, CDR2 FYNNEI, per germline.

V gene TRBV5-4 combines with J gene TRBJ2-6; tentatively, D is TRBD2 (5 bases). Germline V gene data show CDR1 as SGHNT and CDR2 as YYREEE (reference sequence). V lost 5 bases and J lost 0, with 12 bases in between. The CDR3 runs to 16 residues. The CDR3 loop reads CASSIDYASGANVLTF. The CDR3 nucleotides are TGTGCCAGCAGTATTGACTACGCCTCTGGGGCCAACGTCCTGACTTTC.

This rearrangement joins TRBV7-9 to TRBJ2-5, with a tentative D call TRBD2 (5 bases). Trimming removed 1 base at V and 1 base at J, with 10 bases between. The CDR3 spans 15 residues. CDR1 is SEHNR, CDR2 FQNEAQ, per germline (reference sequence). CDR3 in DNA: TGTGCCAGCAGCTTAGGCCTAGGAGGCCAAGAGACCCAGTACTTC. Its protein product is CASSLGLGGQETQYF.

This clone has a single count. The chain carries TRBV6-6 and TRBJ1-2; tentative D call: TRBD1 (6 bases). With 2 bases removed from V and 1 base from J, the gap between germline ends came to 11 bases. The CDR3 runs to 15 residues. CDR1 and CDR2 (germline): MNHNY, SVGAGI (reference sequence). CDR3 sequence (DNA): TGTGCCAGCAGTTACGAGGGCAGGGGTAACTATGGCTACACCTTC. Its protein product is CASSYEGRGNYGYTF.

This clone came up once. This chain connects TRBV18 to TRBJ2-3; 8 bases line up with TRBD2. Per germline, CDR1 KGHSH and CDR2 LQKENI. The CDR3 runs 17 residues. V shed 5 bases, J shed 3 bases, and the junction held 13 bases outside the gene matches. The CDR3 sequence is CASSTTSGAGRTDTQYF. For the CDR3, the DNA is TGTGCCAGCTCAACCACTAGCGGCGCGGGGAGGACAGATACGCAGTATTTT.

This clone occurred a few times. The V and J genes are TRBV18 and TRBJ2-1, with a tentative D call TRBD1 (6 bases). In germline, CDR1 is KGHSH, CDR2 LQKENI. This CDR3 spans 14 amino acids. Between the trimmed V and J ends, which lost 2 bases and 9 bases, there was a span of 14 bases. The CDR3 DNA follows: TGTGCCAGCTCACCAAAAACAGGGAAAATTGAGCAGTTCTTC. Its protein product is CASSPKTGKIEQFF.

The rearrangement links TRBV9 to TRBJ2-4; 11 bases match TRBD2. This CDR3 is built from 16 residues. Per the germline V gene, CDR1 is SGDLS and CDR2 is YYNGEE. V lost 1 base to trimming and J lost 8 bases; unmatched junction nucleotides: 8. In nucleotides, the CDR3 is TGTGCCAGCAGCGTACATAGCGGGGGGGCGGGAGACATTCAGTACTTC. This encodes CASSVHSGGAGDIQYF.

The chain combines TRBV18 with TRBJ2-3, with a possible D match to TRBD2 (5 bases). V was clipped by 2 bases and J by 6 bases, with 9 bases between them. This CDR3 is 13 amino acids long. Germline V gives CDR1 KGHSH, CDR2 LQKENI. DNA of the CDR3: TGTGCCAGCTCACCATCGGTAGCGGATACGCAGTATTTT. Translation gives CASSPSVADTQYF.

The V and J genes are TRBV5-6 and TRBJ1-6; 11 nucleotides match TRBD1. Germline lookup yields CDR1 SGHDT and CDR2 YYEEEE. J was trimmed by 16 bases and V by 4 bases; bases with no gene match: 13. The CDR3 is made up of 15 amino acids. The CDR3 spells CASSEAGTGGSILHF. As DNA, the CDR3 is TGTGCCAGCAGCGAGGCCGGGACAGGGGGAAGTATTCTCCACTTT. The whole variable domain, filled in from reference TRBV5-6 and TRBJ1-6, reads DAGVTQSPTHLIKTRGQQVTLRCSPKSGHDTVSWYQQALGQGPQFIFQYYEEEERQRGNFPDRFSGHQFPNYSSELNVNALLLGDSALYLCASSEAGTGGSILHFGNGTRLTVT.

CDR3 protein: CASSLAGNYEQYF. CDR3 bases: TGCGCCAGCAGTCTAGCGGGGAACTACGAGCAGTACTTC. The chain has TRBV5-1 and TRBJ2-7; TRBD2 matches at 9 bases. This CDR3 has 13 residues. With V trimmed by 5 bases and J by 3 bases, 3 bases remained unmatched. CDR1 SGHRS and CDR2 YFSETQ come from the germline V gene.

This chain connects TRBV2 to TRBJ1-2; D gene uncertain. V lost 2 bases to trimming and J lost 4 bases, with 11 bases between them. The CDR3 sequence is 14 residues long. In germline, CDR1 is SNHLY, CDR2 FYNNEI. The CDR3 coding sequence is TGTGCCAGCAGTGAACTCGTCCCTAGCTATGGCTACACCTTC. It specifies CASSELVPSYGYTF. Looking up the rest from reference TRBV2 and TRBJ1-2 gives the full variable domain: EPEVTQTPSHQVTQMGQEVILRCVPISNHLYFYWYRQILGQKVEFLVSFYNNEISEKSEIFDDQFSVERPDGSNFTLKIRSTKLEDSAMYFCASSELVPSYGYTFGSGTRLTVV.

The chain uses TRBV6-5 and TRBJ2-1; 8 bases match TRBD2. Germline CDR1 MNHEY, CDR2 SVGAGI. Trimming removed 3 bases from V and 5 bases from J; junction bases left unmatched: 6. This CDR3 comprises 15 residues. CDR3 DNA sequence: TGTGCCAGCAGTTATCCGGGAGGGCGCGACAATGAGCAGTTCTTC. Its protein product is CASSYPGGRDNEQFF.

The chain is built from TRBV13 and TRBJ1-2, with 9 bases identical to TRBD1. Losses at the gene ends were 4 bases for V and 7 bases for J; bases not matched to a gene: 7. The CDR3 totals 14 residues. Germline CDR1 is PRHDT and CDR2 is FYEKMQ (reference sequence). CDR3 loop: CASSSQGAVGGYTF. The CDR3, as DNA: TGTGCCAGCAGCTCACAGGGGGCTGTCGGTGGCTACACCTTC.

The gene calls are TRBV29-1 and TRBJ1-5; D may be TRBD1 (5 bases). Deletions cut 4 bases from V and 6 bases from J, with 10 bases between. This CDR3 is built from 12 residues. The germline V gene has CDR1 SQVTM and CDR2 ANQGSEA. The CDR3 region has the DNA TGCAGCGTTGCAGGGCAGGGTCAGCCCCAGCATTTT. As protein: CSVAGQGQPQHF.

V gene TRBV2 combines with J gene TRBJ1-1; 9 positions agree with TRBD1. This CDR3 is 15 amino acids long. V gave up 6 bases and J gave up 4 bases; unmatched junction bases: 9. CDR1 is SNHLY, CDR2 FYNNEI, per germline. In DNA, the CDR3 is TGTGCCAGCAGCGCCAGACAGGGGGTAAGCACTGAAGCTTTCTTT. Protein sequence: CASSARQGVSTEAFF. Using reference TRBV2 and TRBJ1-1 for the parts outside the CDR3, the full variable domain is EPEVTQTPSHQVTQMGQEVILRCVPISNHLYFYWYRQILGQKVEFLVSFYNNEISEKSEIFDDQFSVERPDGSNFTLKIRSTKLEDSAMYFCASSARQGVSTEAFFGQGTRLTVV.

This clone was recorded a few times. Other nucleotide sequences in the sample specify the same CDR3. The chain carries TRBV2 and TRBJ2-3, with 8 bases matching TRBD2. The CDR3 is 13 amino acids. Looked up from germline, CDR1 is SNHLY and CDR2 is FYNNEI. J gave up 1 base and V 7 bases, and 1 base lay outside the gene matches. CDR3 sequence reads: CASTGGGTDTQYF. For the CDR3, the DNA is TGTGCCAGCACCGGGGGGGGCACAGATACGCAGTATTTT. Full variable domain (missing parts from reference TRBV2 and TRBJ2-3): EPEVTQTPSHQVTQMGQEVILRCVPISNHLYFYWYRQILGQKVEFLVSFYNNEISEKSEIFDDQFSVERPDGSNFTLKIRSTKLEDSAMYFCASTGGGTDTQYFGPGTRLTVL.

This clone showed up just once. V is TRBV27 and J is TRBJ2-3; possible D gene TRBD1, 6 bases. Trimming pared 0 bases from V and 2 bases from J, leaving 15 bases between. The CDR3 covers 17 residues. Germline values: CDR1 MNHEY, CDR2 SMNVEV (reference sequence). CDR3 coding DNA: TGTGCCAGCAGTTTATCTCCAGGGGCAAGCTTCACAGATACGCAGTATTTT. It translates to CASSLSPGASFTDTQYF.